These T cell receptor beta chains were read from a single sample in a study of human T cells and chemical hapten exposure. TCRdb called the RACE reads again in MiXCR, with one record for every CDR3 protein. The sample holds a few hundred thousand distinct CDR3 sequences; about 6.3% are singletons and the top ten take about 6%. Sequencing was performed on whole blood, taken in connection with sensitization to the hapten diphenylcyclopropenone (DPC). The source is a woman younger than 35 with alopecia areata. Some clones in this sample may be carry-over from other donors' samples. Each CDR3 is given with its conserved first and last residue. The D gene is left open where the match is weak. Part of the rows lack a size; the others show once, few, many or a class for expanded clones.

abundance	v_gene	d_gene	j_gene	CDR3nt	CDR3aa
-	TRBV19	TRBD2	TRBJ2-1	TGTGCCAGTAGTAGCGGCCTAGCGGGGTTGGATGAGCAGTTCTTC	CASSSGLAGLDEQFF
many	TRBV2	TRBD1	TRBJ1-5	TGTGCCAGCAGTGAATTAGGGACAGGGGCACAGCCCCAGCATTTT	CASSELGTGAQPQHF
many	TRBV4-2	TRBD1	TRBJ1-1	TGTGCCAGCAGCCAAGATCAGTTCGGAGCAGGGGGCGTTACTGAAGCTTTCTTT	CASSQDQFGAGGVTEAFF
-	TRBV2	TRBD1	TRBJ1-1	TGTGCCAGATCCAGACAGGGCAACACTGAAGCTTTCTTT	CARSRQGNTEAFF
-	TRBV3-1	-	TRBJ2-2	TGTGCCAGCAGCCAAGTTGTGTTGAGGCGCACCGGGGAGCTGTTTTTT	CASSQVVLRRTGELFF
-	TRBV5-5	-	TRBJ2-2	TGTGCCAGCAGCTTCAGTAAAACCGGGGAGCTGTTTTTT	CASSFSKTGELFF
many	TRBV6-5	-	TRBJ1-5	TGTGCCAGCAGCACAGGGACTCAGCCCCAGCATTTT	CASSTGTQPQHF
-	TRBV12-3/TRBV12-4	-	TRBJ2-1	TGTGCCAGCAGTTTAGGCAGCCCTAGCTCCTACAATGAGCAGTTCTTC	CASSLGSPSSYNEQFF
-	TRBV6-6	TRBD1	TRBJ1-2	TGTGCCAGCAGTTTCACAGGGGCAGAACTCTATGGCTACACCTTC	CASSFTGAELYGYTF
many	TRBV2	-	TRBJ2-3	TGTGCCAGCAGGGAGGACGGCACAGATACGCAGTATTTT	CASREDGTDTQYF
few	TRBV10-3	TRBD2	TRBJ2-3	TGTGCCATCAGTGAGGCCGGGACTAGAAGCACAGATACGCAGTATTTT	CAISEAGTRSTDTQYF
few	TRBV9	TRBD2	TRBJ2-7	TGTGCCAGCAGCGTGGCCTCCGGGACTAGCGGGCAGTACTTC	CASSVASGTSGQYF
few	TRBV20-1	-	TRBJ1-2	TGCAGTGCTAGCCCCCTGGACCCCCCCGACAGTTCTAACTATGGCTACACCTTC	CSASPLDPPDSSNYGYTF
few	TRBV15	-	TRBJ2-7	TGTGCCACCAGCAGAGATTCGGCAGGGGCCCGCGAGCAGTACTTC	CATSRDSAGAREQYF
few	TRBV10-3	TRBD1	TRBJ1-1	TGTGCCATCAACGGTGGGACAGGGGACACTGAAGCTTTCTTT	CAINGGTGDTEAFF
many	TRBV5-1	-	TRBJ1-5	TGCGCCAGCAGCTTGACTACAGGGTTTCGTCAGCCCCAGCATTTT	CASSLTTGFRQPQHF
-	TRBV7-2	TRBD1	TRBJ1-1	TGTGCCAGCAGCGTCAGGGGGCGCGGGTACACTGAAGCTTTCTTT	CASSVRGRGYTEAFF
-	TRBV5-1	TRBD1	TRBJ2-6	TGCGCCAGCAGCTTTGGGACAGACCCTGGGGCCAACGTCCTGACTTTC	CASSFGTDPGANVLTF
few	TRBV2	TRBD2	TRBJ2-3	TGTGCCAGCCGTCGGGAGCGGGGGGAGGGAAACGCAGATACGCAGTATTTT	CASRRERGEGNADTQYF
-	TRBV2	-	TRBJ1-2	TGTGCCAGCAGTCCCCGGACGAGAGATTATGGCTACACCTTC	CASSPRTRDYGYTF
many	TRBV2	-	TRBJ1-1	TGTGCCAGCAGTGAAGCAGGGTCTCTGGCAAACACTGAAGCTTTCTTT	CASSEAGSLANTEAFF
many	TRBV12-3/TRBV12-4	-	TRBJ1-5	TGTGCCAGCAGTTTAGGACAGGTTTATCAGCCCCAGCATTTT	CASSLGQVYQPQHF
few	TRBV3-1	-	TRBJ1-1	TGTGCCAGCAGCCTCGATAGTAGGCGAGAGAACACTGAAGCTTTCTTT	CASSLDSRRENTEAFF
few	TRBV3-1	TRBD2	TRBJ2-1	TGTGCCAGCAGCCATCCCCCGGGACTAGCCGGGTTCGATGAGCAGTTCTTC	CASSHPPGLAGFDEQFF
few	TRBV9	-	TRBJ2-4	TGTGCCAGCAGCGTAGGGGTAGAGAACATTCAGTACTTC	CASSVGVENIQYF
many	TRBV6-5	TRBD1	TRBJ1-1	TGTGCCAGCAGTTCTAAGACAGGGGGCCCGAACACTGAAGCTTTCTTT	CASSSKTGGPNTEAFF
few	TRBV29-1	-	TRBJ2-2	TGCAGCGTTGAGATGGGGATGACCGGGGAGCTGTTTTTT	CSVEMGMTGELFF
few	TRBV4-1	TRBD2	TRBJ2-1	TGCGCCAGCAGCCGCGGGGACTACTCATACAATGAGCAGTTCTTC	CASSRGDYSYNEQFF
few	TRBV6-5	-	TRBJ2-7	TGTGCCAGCAATTCGATCGGGGGATCCTACGAGCAGTACTTC	CASNSIGGSYEQYF
few	TRBV20-1	-	TRBJ2-7	TGCAGTGCTCTTCGGTCCTACGAGCAGTACTTC	CSALRSYEQYF
-	TRBV4-3	TRBD1	TRBJ1-2	TGCGCCAGCAGCCGGACAGGGGATGGCTATGGCTACACCTTC	CASSRTGDGYGYTF
few	TRBV12-3/TRBV12-4	TRBD2	TRBJ2-1	TGTGCCAGCAGTTTACTAGCGGGGGGGCACAATGAGCAGTTCTTC	CASSLLAGGHNEQFF
few	TRBV19	TRBD1	TRBJ2-5	TGTGCCAGCCAAAGGGACAGGGAGGAGACCCAGTACTTC	CASQRDREETQYF
many	TRBV5-1	TRBD1	TRBJ1-5	TGCGCCAGCAGTCCAGGGGGCAGGGATCAGCCCCAGCATTTT	CASSPGGRDQPQHF
many	TRBV6-6	-	TRBJ2-3	TGTGCCAGCAGTAACAGGGTATCTAGCACAGATACGCAGTATTTT	CASSNRVSSTDTQYF
-	TRBV4-1	-	TRBJ2-1	TGCGCCAGCAGCCCCCCAACCGGCGCGGCGTACAATGAGCAGTTCTTC	CASSPPTGAAYNEQFF
-	TRBV24-1	-	TRBJ2-2	TGTGCCACCAGACCGTCCCACACCGGGGAGCTGTTTTTT	CATRPSHTGELFF
many	TRBV13	TRBD1	TRBJ1-6	TGTGCCAGCAGCTCTAGGGACAGGCGCGGGTCACCCCTCCACTTT	CASSSRDRRGSPLHF
many	TRBV28	-	TRBJ1-6	TGTGCCAGCAGTTTGTTGTACGGTCTGGGTCGTTCACCCCTCCACTTT	CASSLLYGLGRSPLHF
many	TRBV29-1	-	TRBJ2-6	TGCAGCGTTGGTTCGGGGGCGGTTGGGGCCAACGTCCTGACTTTC	CSVGSGAVGANVLTF
many	TRBV7-8	-	TRBJ1-2	TGTGCCAGCAGCTTAGCGAGGTTGCGCGGCTACACCTTC	CASSLARLRGYTF
few	TRBV10-3	TRBD1	TRBJ1-5	TGTGCCATCAGAGACGACAGGGATCAGCCCCAGCATTTT	CAIRDDRDQPQHF
many	TRBV6-5	TRBD1	TRBJ1-2	TGTGCCAGCAGTCACGGGACAGCGGTCTATGGCTACACCTTC	CASSHGTAVYGYTF
few	TRBV7-8	-	TRBJ2-4	TGTGCCAGCAGCTTAGAAAGTTTCGGCGGCCTAGCCAAAAACATTCAGTACTTC	CASSLESFGGLAKNIQYF
-	TRBV7-3	-	TRBJ2-3	TGTGCCAGCAGCATAAGGGGGACCCGCACAGATACGCAGTATTTT	CASSIRGTRTDTQYF
few	TRBV27	-	TRBJ1-2	TGTGCCAGCAGACGAGGGGGAGCTAACTATGGCTACACCTTC	CASRRGGANYGYTF
few	TRBV3-1	-	TRBJ2-2	TGTGCCAGCAGCCTCTCGGCGGTGAACACCGGGGAGCTGTTTTTT	CASSLSAVNTGELFF
-	TRBV12-3/TRBV12-4	-	TRBJ1-2	TGTGCCAGCAGTTTAGGGCAGGGTAGAATTTACACCTTC	CASSLGQGRIYTF
many	TRBV10-3	TRBD2	TRBJ2-2	TGTGCCATCAGTGAAGGCGAGCGGGAGACCGGGGAGCTGTTTTTT	CAISEGERETGELFF
few	TRBV20-1	-	TRBJ1-6	TGCAGTGCTGGGACCACGGATTCACCCCTCCACTTT	CSAGTTDSPLHF
-	TRBV27	-	TRBJ2-7	TGTGCCAGGGGAGTGTCGGGGTTCATCTACGAGCAGTACTTC	CARGVSGFIYEQYF
many	TRBV20-1	-	TRBJ1-4	TGCACAATCTCAACCGGACGCATCTCAACTAATGAAAAACTGTTTTTT	CTISTGRISTNEKLFF
many	TRBV6-4	-	TRBJ1-1	TGTGCCAGCAGTGACGAGGTGAACACTGAAGCTTTCTTT	CASSDEVNTEAFF
many	TRBV5-1	-	TRBJ1-1	TGCGCCACATCCTATGGGGCGGACACTGAAGCTTTCTTT	CATSYGADTEAFF
many	TRBV12-3/TRBV12-4	TRBD2	TRBJ2-1	TGTGCCAGCAGTTTAGAACTAGCGGGGGGGAACAATGAGCAGTTCTTC	CASSLELAGGNNEQFF
many	TRBV7-3	-	TRBJ1-1	TGTGCCAGCGCTATACAGGGAGGGACTGAAGCTTTCTTT	CASAIQGGTEAFF
many	TRBV5-6	TRBD1	TRBJ2-7	TGTGCCAGCAGCTTATTAGGACAGGGACGCGAGCAGTACTTC	CASSLLGQGREQYF
few	TRBV10-3	-	TRBJ2-2	TGTGCCATCAGTGAGGGTGAGCCCGGGGAGCTGTTTTTT	CAISEGEPGELFF
-	TRBV2	TRBD2	TRBJ2-3	TGTGCTAGTAGCGGGGGGATGTTAGATACGCAGTATTTT	CASSGGMLDTQYF
many	TRBV20-1	-	TRBJ1-2	TGCAGTGCTAGCCACAAGCGGGGCCGAACTAACTATGGCTACACCTTC	CSASHKRGRTNYGYTF